A selection of T cell receptor beta chains follows, all from one sample in a study of vaccination effects on CD4 cells after COVID-19. No cognate antigen is known for these TCRs. TCRdb's copy holds only in-frame clones and misses some; the assay was immunoSEQ multiplex PCR. The sample has nearly 35,000 clones, approximately 73% seen once; the top ten hold approximately 30%. The sample consisted of CD4+ T cells from PBMCs cultured with HCoV-OC43 spike peptides, taken before COVID-19 vaccination. The receptor set was obtained from a human donor who received a COVID-19 vaccine. The CDR3 runs from the conserved cysteine through the conserved F or W. Size tells how often a clone was seen (once, few, many) or the class of an expanded clone, and some rows leave it out.

>.|TRBV10-3
CAISEWTGTSGNTIYF
>few|TRBV7-9
CASSLVVGSREAFF
>.|TRBV30
CAWSVIWTSGRTHEQFF
>.|TRBV5-1
CASSLGQGTQPQHF
>.|TRBV18
CASSPSDTRGAFF
>.|TRBV12-5
CASGRGHFYEQYF
>.|TRBV3-1/TRBV3-2
CASSQVGGRQTQYF
>few|TRBV19
CASTIRLSPGTGGDYTF
>.|TRBV19
CASSIGQGAYEQYF
>few|TRBV5-4
CASTPDRTNEAFF
>few|TRBV9
CASSRGDTIYF
>few|TRBV7-8
CASTKGSYNSPLHF
>.|TRBV9
CASSVAGGPVDTQYF
>.|TRBV11-2
CASSLYPPDRPGNTIYF